One T cell receptor (beta chain) is described in this entry. What it recognizes is unknown. This entry is derived from a study of T cell responses to AZD1222 COVID-19 vaccine. The study, taken as a whole, reports: Repertoires were collected only later (after the peak T cell response had occurred).

This CDR3 is built from 14 residues. Germline values: CDR1 SQVTM, CDR2 ANQGSEA. Trimming stripped 3 bases from V and 7 bases from J, with 15 bases between. Sequencing was performed with immunoSEQ multiplex PCR; in TCRdb, only in-frame clones are kept and a portion is missing. The table records more than 100,000 clones, roughly 90% of them present only once. This clonotype was sampled from an adult in good health. Sequenced here: peripheral blood, sampled on day 0 of AZD1222 vaccination. V usage is TRBV29-1 and J usage is TRBJ2-2, with D hard to call. The CDR3 loop is CSVDKDPRNGELFF. In nucleotides, the CDR3 is TGCAGCGTTGACAAGGACCCTCGGAACGGGGAGCTGTTTTTT.